These 24 T cell receptor beta chains came from one sample sequenced in a study of CD8+CD57+ T cells in acquired aplastic anemia. Profiling that covered TCR beta VDJ and CDR3 relied on genomic DNA as its template. MiXCR was run by TCRdb on the reads, yielding one entry per CDR3 protein. The data hold about 420,000 distinct CDR3 sequences, with around 72% observed a single time. The sequencing sample was made of sorted CD4+, CD8+, or CD8+CD57+ T cells (not recorded which) from PBMCs. These receptors all come from a human donor in good health, serving as a control.

The sample holds a few counts of this clonotype. The J gene is TRBJ1-2, the V gene TRBV2, with D tentatively TRBD1 (6 bases). Looked up from germline, CDR1 is SNHLY and CDR2 is FYNNEI. The V end was cut by 3 bases, the J end by 2 bases, with 13 bases between. This CDR3 spans 15 amino acids. The CDR3 here is CASSDPGDINYGYTF. In nucleotides, the CDR3 is TGTGCCAGCAGTGACCCAGGGGACATAAACTATGGCTACACCTTC. Supplemented by reference TRBV2 and TRBJ1-2, the full variable domain reads EPEVTQTPSHQVTQMGQEVILRCVPISNHLYFYWYRQILGQKVEFLVSFYNNEISEKSEIFDDQFSVERPDGSNFTLKIRSTKLEDSAMYFCASSDPGDINYGYTFGSGTRLTVV.

A remark on this clonotype: One junction end does not reproduce the germline sequence, and a read error may be involved. V gene TRBV7-2 combines with J gene TRBJ2-5; weak D call: TRBD2 (6 bases). This CDR3 comprises 14 residues. Per germline, CDR1 SGHTA and CDR2 FQGNSA. The CDR3 loop reads CASTQGGIAPPCSF. The CDR3 DNA reads TGTGCCAGCACCCAAGGCGGGATTGCACCTCCGTGCTCCTTC.

This clonotype showed up many times. This chain links TRBV5-1 with TRBJ1-1; D not resolved. The CDR3 sequence is 16 residues long. V lost 2 bases and J lost 1, with 15 bases in between. The germline CDR1 and CDR2 sequences are SGHRS and YFSETQ. The CDR3 bases are TGCGCCAGCAGCTTCGGTGATGAGGCTTCGAACACTGAAGCTTTCTTT. Protein sequence: CASSFGDEASNTEAFF.

As DNA, the CDR3 is TGCAGTGCTCACAGGGGTCCCCACGAGCAGTACTTC. This gives the protein CSAHRGPHEQYF. The rearrangement joins TRBV20-1 to TRBJ2-7; 7 positions agree with TRBD1. Per the germline V gene, CDR1 is DFQATT and CDR2 is SNEGSKA (reference sequence). This CDR3 has 12 amino acids. Trimming removed 5 bases from V and 5 bases from J; junction bases left unmatched: 6.

In the case of this clonotype: The junction shows a germline mismatch at one end, possibly a read error. The chain couples TRBV12-3 or TRBV12-4 to TRBJ2-5, with 7 bases identical to TRBD1. The CDR3 is 15 amino acids. Written as DNA, the CDR3 is TGCGCCAGCAGCTGTATGACAGGGACCGGGGAGACCCAGTACTTC. Protein sequence: CASSCMTGTGETQYF.

The rearrangement joins TRBV7-2 to TRBJ2-7, with D unclear. CDR3 length: 14 residues. The ends were cut back, 6 bases at V and 13 bases at J, with 25 bases in the middle. Germline V gene data show CDR1 as SGHTA and CDR2 as FQGNSA. CDR3 nucleotides: TGTGCCAGCAGACGCGCCAGTGAATCACACCTGCACTACTTC. This translates into CASRRASESHLHYF.

There are a few counts of this clonotype. The genes are TRBV19 and TRBJ1-2, with TRBD1 matching 7 bases. J lost 3 bases, V lost 1 base, and 2 bases had no gene match. The germline gives CDR1 LNHDA, CDR2 SQIVND (reference sequence). This CDR3 contains 14 residues. In DNA form, the CDR3 reads TGTGCCAGTAGTATAGGTCAGGGGGACTATGGCTACACCTTC. It is translated as CASSIGQGDYGYTF.

As to this clonotype: The junction shows a germline mismatch at one end, possibly a read error. The rearrangement joins TRBV2 to TRBJ1-4; 7 bases agree with TRBD1. CDR3 length: 14 residues. Germline CDR1 is SNHLY and CDR2 is FYNNEI. CDR3 sequence: CASSKQGTNEKLFF. In DNA, the CDR3 is TGTGCCAGCAGCAAACAGGGGACTAATGAAAAACTGTTCTTT.

A remark on this clonotype: Its ends do not fully match the called genes, so a read error is possible. The chain has TRBV11-3 and TRBJ1-1; possibly TRBD1 for D (6 bases). In germline, CDR1 is SGHNT, CDR2 YENEEA. This CDR3 is built from 17 residues. The CDR3 DNA follows: TGTGCCGGCAGCCCTAGAGGGGGTGGTCCTGTGAACACTGAAGCTTTCTTT. This codes for CAGSPRGGGPVNTEAFF.

This clonotype was picked up one time. At one end the junction does not follow the germline gene, possibly because of a read error. The chain recombines TRBV11-1 with TRBJ1-5; tentatively, D is TRBD1 (5 bases). Germline V CDR1 and CDR2: SGHAT, FQDESV (reference sequence). The CDR3 has 15 residues. CDR3: CAGSDVRGRSQPQHF. CDR3 sequence (DNA): TGTGCCGGCAGTGATGTGAGGGGTCGTAGTCAGCCCCAGCATTTT.

This clonotype has only a few counts. This may be a read error: a much more frequent sequence differs by one nucleotide. This chain links TRBV10-3 with TRBJ1-2; TRBD1 aligns across 7 bases. Germline V gives CDR1 ENHRY, CDR2 SYGVKD. This CDR3 region has 14 residues. CDR3 nucleotide sequence: TGTGCCAGCAGTGTTGACAGGGTTCCTGAAGGCTACACCTTC. This gives the protein CASSVDRVPEGYTF.

Many counts were recorded for this clonotype. The genes are TRBV6-2 or TRBV6-3 and TRBJ2-3; the D gene is possibly TRBD2 (6 bases). Germline values: CDR1 MNHEY, CDR2 SVGEGT. The CDR3 runs 14 residues. The V end lost 5 bases, the J end lost 5 bases, and 14 bases lay between the germline ends. The CDR3 DNA sequence: TGTGCCAGCAGTCCCAGCGGGCTGAGAGATACGCAGTATTTT. Its protein is CASSPSGLRDTQYF.

This clonotype was recorded at least ten times. This rearrangement joins TRBV2 to TRBJ2-3; D may be TRBD2 (6 bases). V gave up 8 bases and J gave up 0 bases, with 15 bases separating them. Germline-derived CDR1 and CDR2 are SNHLY and FYNNEI. The CDR3 is made up of 15 amino acids. CDR3 DNA: TGTGCCAGCGCGGGGTTCGAAAGAAGCACAGATACGCAGTATTTT. It yields the protein CASAGFERSTDTQYF. Complete variable domain (other parts from reference TRBV2 and TRBJ2-3): EPEVTQTPSHQVTQMGQEVILRCVPISNHLYFYWYRQILGQKVEFLVSFYNNEISEKSEIFDDQFSVERPDGSNFTLKIRSTKLEDSAMYFCASAGFERSTDTQYFGPGTRLTVL.

As concerns this clonotype: Since no conserved phenylalanine or tryptophan closes the CDR3, a read error is the likely cause. The DNA is left out, because the CDR3 cannot be placed on it with certainty; the CDR3 is given as TCRdb lists it. This chain links TRBV12-5 with TRBJ2-6; TRBD2, as called in the table, went unchecked against the DNA. The CDR3 length equals 9 residues, ends included. CDR1 is LGHNT and CDR2 is FRNRAP in the germline V gene. This CDR3 is CASSQESGA.

The chain recombines TRBV7-3 with TRBJ2-1; D perhaps matches TRBD2 (5 bases). The germline gives CDR1 SGHTA, CDR2 FQGTGA. There are 15 residues in the CDR3. V lost 5 bases and J lost 9, with 20 bases in between. In nucleotides, the CDR3 is TGTGCCAGCAGCATAGGGAGTGCTCAGCGGCCTGAGCAGTTCTTC. Protein sequence: CASSIGSAQRPEQFF.

The sample holds many counts of this clonotype. This chain uses TRBV12-3 or TRBV12-4 with TRBJ1-5; D remains ambiguous. V was pared by 3 bases and J by 4 bases, with 10 bases between. The CDR3 consists of 14 residues. CDR3 coding DNA: TGTGCCAGCAGTTTGGAGGCTAGTAATCAGCCCCAGCATTTT. It yields the protein CASSLEASNQPQHF.

The table lists this clonotype with a few counts. This chain connects TRBV24-1 to TRBJ1-2; D gene ambiguous. This CDR3 spans 13 amino acids. Trimming removed 3 bases from V and 8 bases from J, with 12 bases in between. CDR1 and CDR2 from the germline V gene are KGHDR and SFDVKD. The chain's CDR3 is CATSDAPEQGYTF. The CDR3 DNA reads TGTGCCACCAGTGATGCCCCGGAACAAGGCTACACCTTC.

J is TRBJ1-2 and V is TRBV14; D unclear. With 7 bases removed from V and 7 bases from J, the gap between germline ends came to 16 bases. Per germline, CDR1 SGHDN and CDR2 FVKESK. The CDR3 runs 13 residues. The CDR3 DNA reads as TGTGCCAGCACCTTCCATGGGGAGGCTGGCTACACCTTC. Its translation: CASTFHGEAGYTF. The full variable domain, in which reference TRBV14 and TRBJ1-2 provide the parts outside the CDR3, is EAGVTQFPSHSVIEKGQTVTLRCDPISGHDNLYWYRRVMGKEIKFLLHFVKESKQDESGMPNNRFLAERTGGTYSTLKVQPAELEDSGVYFCASTFHGEAGYTFGSGTRLTVV.

This clonotype has at least ten counts. V is TRBV12-5 and J is TRBJ2-6; D might be TRBD1 (5 bases). The V end lost 5 bases, the J end lost 0 bases, and 17 bases lay between the germline ends. Germline-derived CDR1 and CDR2 are LGHNT and FRNRAP. The CDR3 runs to 18 residues. The CDR3 nucleotides read TGTGCTAGTGGTGACAGCAGGGCCCCGTACTCTGGGGCCAACGTCCTGACTTTC. This sequence encodes CASGDSRAPYSGANVLTF. Full variable domain (outside the CDR3, taken from reference TRBV12-5 and TRBJ2-6): DARVTQTPRHKVTEMGQEVTMRCQPILGHNTVFWYRQTMMQGLELLAYFRNRAPLDDSGMPKDRFSAEMPDATLATLKIQPSEPRDSAVYFCASGDSRAPYSGANVLTFGAGSRLTVL.

CDR3 sequence reads: CSASFEKENPYEQYF. The CDR3 region has the DNA TGCAGTGCTAGCTTTGAGAAGGAGAACCCCTACGAGCAGTACTTC. The gene calls are TRBV20-1 and TRBJ2-7; D is unresolved. The CDR3 extends over 15 amino acids. Per germline, CDR1 DFQATT and CDR2 SNEGSKA (reference sequence). The V gene lost 3 bases and the J gene lost 2 bases, with 17 bases spanning the gap.

This clonotype was counted ten times or more. DNA of the CDR3: TGCGCCAGCAGTCCAACCGGACAGGGGGGCTACGAGCAGTACTTC. Translation gives CASSPTGQGGYEQYF. V is TRBV5-1 and J is TRBJ2-7; 10 positions match TRBD1. The length of the CDR3 is 15 residues. J was trimmed by 3 bases and V by 5 bases; bases with no gene match: 8. The V gene's germline CDR1 is SGHRS and CDR2 YFSETQ. The full variable domain, its missing parts supplied by reference TRBV5-1 and TRBJ2-7, is KAGVTQTPRYLIKTRGQQVTLSCSPISGHRSVSWYQQTPGQGLQFLFEYFSETQRNKGNFPGRFSGRQFSNSRSEMNVSTLELGDSALYLCASSPTGQGGYEQYFGPGTRLTVT.

The CDR3 protein is CASSISGRNNEQFF. Here the CDR3 DNA reads TGTGCCAGTAGTATCTCTGGCAGAAACAATGAGCAGTTCTTC. This chain uses TRBV19 with TRBJ2-1; no definite D call. The germline V and J ends were trimmed by 3 bases and 5 bases, with 11 bases remaining between them. The CDR3 loop spans 14 amino acids. CDR1 and CDR2 (germline): LNHDA, SQIVND (reference sequence).

This clonotype showed up just a few times. The chain recombines TRBV20-1 with TRBJ2-2, with D hard to call. The CDR3 sequence is 9 residues long. V lost 6 bases and J 4 bases, leaving 0 bases between the germline ends. Per the germline V gene, CDR1 is DFQATT and CDR2 is SNEGSKA (reference sequence). This CDR3 is CSATGELFF. The DNA for the CDR3 is TGCAGTGCCACCGGGGAGCTGTTTTTT.

This clonotype was seen repeatedly, ten times or more. The chain combines TRBV10-2 with TRBJ1-1; 7 bases line up with TRBD1. The junction had 4 bases not matched to a gene; V was cut back by 3 bases and J by 6 bases. CDR1 is WSHSY and CDR2 is SAAADI in the germline V gene. The CDR3 runs 13 residues. CDR3 loop: CASSDRGEAEAFF. In DNA form, the CDR3 reads TGCGCCAGCAGTGACAGGGGGGAAGCTGAAGCTTTCTTT.